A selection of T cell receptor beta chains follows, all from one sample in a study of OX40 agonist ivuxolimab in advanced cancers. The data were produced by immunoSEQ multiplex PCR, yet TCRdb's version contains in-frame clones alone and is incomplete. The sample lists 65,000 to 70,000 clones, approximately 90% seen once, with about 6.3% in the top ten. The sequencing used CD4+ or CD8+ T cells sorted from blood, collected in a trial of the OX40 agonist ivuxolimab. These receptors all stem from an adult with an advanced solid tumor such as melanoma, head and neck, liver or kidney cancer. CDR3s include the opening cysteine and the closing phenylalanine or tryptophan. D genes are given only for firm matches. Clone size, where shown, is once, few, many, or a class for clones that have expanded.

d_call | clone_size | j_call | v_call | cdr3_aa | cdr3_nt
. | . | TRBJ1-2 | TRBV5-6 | CASSWEDSSLYGYTF | TGTGCCAGCAGCTGGGAGGACAGCTCTCTCTATGGCTACACCTTC
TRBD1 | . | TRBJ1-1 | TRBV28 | CASSLEGQANTEAFF | TGTGCCAGCAGTTTGGAGGGACAGGCGAACACTGAAGCTTTCTTT
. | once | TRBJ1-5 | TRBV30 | CAWDRGGNQPQHF | TGTGCCTGGGACCGGGGGGGTAATCAGCCCCAGCATTTT
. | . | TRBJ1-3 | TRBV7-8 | CASSAGVAGNTIYF | TGTGCCAGCAGCGCAGGGGTAGCTGGAAACACCATATATTTT
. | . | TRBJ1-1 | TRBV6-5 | CASSATGLVTEAFF | TGTGCCAGCAGTGCCACAGGGCTTGTCACTGAAGCTTTCTTT
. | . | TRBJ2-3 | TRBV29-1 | CSARGDTQYF | TGCAGCGCGCGCGGGGATACGCAGTATTTT
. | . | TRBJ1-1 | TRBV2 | CASSEAGSPGPMNTEAFF | TGTGCCAGCAGTGAAGCGGGATCCCCGGGACCCATGAACACTGAAGCTTTCTTT
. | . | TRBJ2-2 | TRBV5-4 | CASSPAGLDTGELFF | TGTGCCAGCAGCCCGGCCGGGTTGGACACCGGGGAGCTGTTTTTT
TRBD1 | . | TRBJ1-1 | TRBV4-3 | CASSQDRDRVNEAFF | TGCGCCAGCAGCCAAGATAGGGACAGGGTGAATGAAGCTTTCTTT
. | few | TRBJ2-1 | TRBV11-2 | CASSFGYGEPAYNEQFF | TGTGCCAGCAGCTTCGGTTACGGGGAACCGGCCTACAATGAGCAGTTCTTC
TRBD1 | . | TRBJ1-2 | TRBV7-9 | CASSQSTGVNYGYTF | TGTGCCAGCAGCCAGTCAACAGGGGTTAACTATGGCTACACCTTC
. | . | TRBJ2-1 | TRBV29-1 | CSTRGVDSARYNEQFF | TGCAGCACCCGCGGGGTCGACAGCGCCCGCTACAATGAGCAGTTCTTC
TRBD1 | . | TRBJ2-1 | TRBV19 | CASSIQGVYNEQFF | TGTGCCAGTAGTATACAGGGGGTGTACAATGAGCAGTTCTTC
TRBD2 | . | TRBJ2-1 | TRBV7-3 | CASSPGLGPLNEQFF | TGTGCCAGCAGCCCGGGACTAGGTCCTCTCAATGAGCAGTTCTTC
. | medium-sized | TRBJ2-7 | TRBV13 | CASSSTGNHEQYF | TGTGCCAGCAGCTCCACAGGGAACCACGAGCAGTACTTC
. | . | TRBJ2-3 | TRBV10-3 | CAISPGPNTDTQYF | TGTGCCATCAGCCCGGGACCAAACACAGATACGCAGTATTTT